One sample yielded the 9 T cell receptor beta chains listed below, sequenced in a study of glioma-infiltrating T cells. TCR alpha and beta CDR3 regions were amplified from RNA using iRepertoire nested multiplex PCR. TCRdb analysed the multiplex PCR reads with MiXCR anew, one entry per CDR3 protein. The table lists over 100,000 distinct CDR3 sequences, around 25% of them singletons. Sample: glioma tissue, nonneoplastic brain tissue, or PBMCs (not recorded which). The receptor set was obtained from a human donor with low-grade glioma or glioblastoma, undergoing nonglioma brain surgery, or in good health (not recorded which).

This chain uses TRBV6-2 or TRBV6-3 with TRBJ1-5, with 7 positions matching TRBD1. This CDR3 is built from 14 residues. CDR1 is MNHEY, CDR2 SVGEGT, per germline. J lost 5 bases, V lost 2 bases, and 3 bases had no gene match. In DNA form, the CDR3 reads TGTGCCAGCAGTTACCAGGGGGGGGATCAGCCCCAGCATTTT. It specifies CASSYQGGDQPQHF.

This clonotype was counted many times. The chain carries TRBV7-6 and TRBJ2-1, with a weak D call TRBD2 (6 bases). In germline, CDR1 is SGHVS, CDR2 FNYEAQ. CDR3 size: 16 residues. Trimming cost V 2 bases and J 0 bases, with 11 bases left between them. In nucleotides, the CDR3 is TGTGCCAGCAGCTTAATCCCCGGGAGCTCCTACAATGAGCAGTTCTTC. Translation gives CASSLIPGSSYNEQFF. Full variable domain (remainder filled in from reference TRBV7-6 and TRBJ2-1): GAGVSQSPRYKVTKRGQDVALRCDPISGHVSLYWYRQALGQGPEFLTYFNYEAQQDKSGLPNDRFSAERPEGSISTLTIQRTEQRDSAMYRCASSLIPGSSYNEQFFGPGTRLTVL.

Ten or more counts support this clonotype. Here the CDR3 reads CASSRSPGPGVYEQYF. As DNA, the CDR3 is TGTGCCAGCAGTCGATCCCCGGGTCCAGGGGTCTACGAGCAGTACTTC. V and J are TRBV27 and TRBJ2-7; possibly TRBD1 for D (6 bases). The CDR3 loop spans 16 amino acids. The ends were cut back, 5 bases at V and 3 bases at J, with 20 bases in the middle. Germline CDR1 reads MNHEY; CDR2 reads SMNVEV (reference sequence).

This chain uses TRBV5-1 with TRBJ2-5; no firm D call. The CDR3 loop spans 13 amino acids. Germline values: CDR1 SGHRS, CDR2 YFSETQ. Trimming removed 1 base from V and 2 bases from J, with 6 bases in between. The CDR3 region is CASSLRRQETQYF. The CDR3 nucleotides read TGCGCCAGCAGCTTGAGGAGACAAGAGACCCAGTACTTC.

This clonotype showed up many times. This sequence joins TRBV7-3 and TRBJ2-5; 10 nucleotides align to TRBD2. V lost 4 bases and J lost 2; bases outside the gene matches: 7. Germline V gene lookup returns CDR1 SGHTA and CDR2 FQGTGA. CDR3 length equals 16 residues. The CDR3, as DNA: TGTGCCAGCAGCTCCACCTTAGCGGGAGGACAAGAGACCCAGTACTTC. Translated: CASSSTLAGGQETQYF.

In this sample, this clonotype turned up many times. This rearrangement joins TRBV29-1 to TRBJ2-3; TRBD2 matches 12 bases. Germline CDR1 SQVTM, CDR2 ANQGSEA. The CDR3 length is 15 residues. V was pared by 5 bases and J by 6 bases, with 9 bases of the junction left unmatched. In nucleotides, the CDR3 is TGCAGCGTTTCCGAGCTAGCGGGGGGGCTCGATACGCAGTATTTT. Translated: CSVSELAGGLDTQYF.

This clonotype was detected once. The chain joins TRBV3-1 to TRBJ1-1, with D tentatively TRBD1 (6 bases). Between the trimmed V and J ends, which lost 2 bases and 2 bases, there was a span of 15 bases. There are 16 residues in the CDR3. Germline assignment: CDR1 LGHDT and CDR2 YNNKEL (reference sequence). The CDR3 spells CASSQLSGTCNTEAFF. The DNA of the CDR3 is TGTGCCAGCAGCCAACTTTCCGGGACATGCAACACTGAAGCTTTCTTT.

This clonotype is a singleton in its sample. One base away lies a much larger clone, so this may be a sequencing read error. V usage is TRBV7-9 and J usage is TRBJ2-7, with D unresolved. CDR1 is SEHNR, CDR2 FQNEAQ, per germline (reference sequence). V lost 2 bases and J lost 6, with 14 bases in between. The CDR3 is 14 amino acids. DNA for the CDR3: TGTGCCAGCAGCTTAACACCGTGCCCCTCCGAGCAGTACTTC. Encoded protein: CASSLTPCPSEQYF.

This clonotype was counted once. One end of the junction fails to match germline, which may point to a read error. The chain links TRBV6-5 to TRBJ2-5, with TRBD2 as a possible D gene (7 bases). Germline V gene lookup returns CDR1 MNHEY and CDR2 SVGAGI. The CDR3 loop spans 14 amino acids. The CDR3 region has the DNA TGTGACAGCACCCTGGGGAGAGGGGGGGAGAACCAGTACTTC. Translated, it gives CDSTLGRGGENQYF.